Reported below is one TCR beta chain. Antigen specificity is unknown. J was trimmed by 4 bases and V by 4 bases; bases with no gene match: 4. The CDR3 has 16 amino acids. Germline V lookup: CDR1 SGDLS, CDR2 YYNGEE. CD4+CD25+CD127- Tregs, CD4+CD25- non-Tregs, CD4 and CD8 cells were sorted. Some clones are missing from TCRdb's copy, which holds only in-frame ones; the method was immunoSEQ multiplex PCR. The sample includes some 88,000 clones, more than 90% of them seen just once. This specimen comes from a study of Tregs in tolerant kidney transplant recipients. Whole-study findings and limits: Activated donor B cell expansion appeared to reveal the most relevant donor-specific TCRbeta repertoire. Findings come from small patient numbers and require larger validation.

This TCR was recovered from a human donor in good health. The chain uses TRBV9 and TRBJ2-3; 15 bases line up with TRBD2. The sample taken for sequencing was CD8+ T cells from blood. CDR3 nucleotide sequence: TGTGCCAGCAGCCCGGGACTAGCGGGAGGATCAGATACGCAGTATTTT. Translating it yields CASSPGLAGGSDTQYF.